This T cell receptor (beta chain) was captured by sequencing in a study of glioma-infiltrating T cells. Study results and limitations: Only very few CDR3 sequences appeared in both tissue and blood. Gliomas, especially low-grade, showed above-expected tissue-blood divergence; non-neoplastic patients showed below.

The CDR3 runs to 15 residues. Germline-derived CDR1 and CDR2 are MNHEY and SVGEGT. TCR alpha and beta CDR3 regions were amplified from RNA using iRepertoire nested multiplex PCR. TCRdb analysed the multiplex PCR reads with MiXCR anew, one entry per CDR3 protein. The sample holds approximately 120,000 distinct CDR3 sequences, 20% to 25% seen once. Concerning this clonotype: Its antigen remains unknown. Mismatch with germline at one junction end may stem from a read error.

The sequencing input was glioma tissue, nonneoplastic brain tissue, or PBMCs (not recorded which). The TCR sequence derives from a human donor with low-grade glioma or glioblastoma, undergoing nonglioma brain surgery, or in good health (not recorded which). The J gene is TRBJ1-1, the V gene TRBV6-2 or TRBV6-3, with TRBD1 identical over 8 bases. The CDR3 reads CAGSAGGASNTEAFF. CDR3 DNA sequence: TGTGCCGGCAGTGCAGGGGGCGCTTCGAACACTGAGGCTTTCTTT.